Listed below are T cell receptor beta chains from one sample, sequenced in a study of T cells after yellow fever vaccination. TCRdb reanalysed the 5' RACE reads using MiXCR and keeps one entry per CDR3 protein. The table has about 350,000 distinct CDR3 sequences, approximately 4% seen once; the top ten hold 20% to 25%. Here the sequenced sample was PBMCs, taken 5 days after the yellow fever booster vaccination. The receptors here all came from a man aged 18-30 years who received the YFV17D yellow fever vaccine. Both conserved end residues are part of each CDR3. A D gene is named only where the DNA matches it firmly. Rows may omit the clone size; those that give it use once, few, many or a size class.

>TRBV28|TRBD2|-|17|TRBJ2-5
CASSIPGTSGGAKTQYF
TGTGCCAGCAGTATCCCCGGGACTAGCGGGGGGGCGAAGACCCAGTACTTC
>TRBV12-3/TRBV12-4|TRBD2|many|14|TRBJ2-1
CASSLAGDPNEQFF
TGTGCCAGCAGCTTAGCGGGGGATCCTAATGAGCAGTTCTTC
>TRBV6-6|TRBD2|many|16|TRBJ2-3
CASSYRLAGGTDTQYF
TGTGCCAGCAGTTACCGACTAGCGGGGGGCACAGATACGCAGTATTTT
>TRBV18|TRBD1|few|15|TRBJ2-2
CASSRTGDGTGELFF
TGTGCCAGCTCACGGACAGGGGACGGCACCGGGGAGCTGTTTTTT
>TRBV5-5|-|many|15|TRBJ2-3
CASSLVQSDTDTQYF
TGTGCCAGCAGCTTGGTTCAGTCTGACACAGATACGCAGTATTTT
>TRBV7-2|TRBD2|-|16|TRBJ2-3
CASSPRAGGSAGAQYF
TGTGCCAGCAGCCCGCGGGCGGGGGGTTCGGCGGGAGCGCAGTATTTT
>TRBV27|TRBD1|-|13|TRBJ2-3
CASRGTGTDTQYF
TGTGCCAGCCGCGGGACAGGGACAGATACGCAGTATTTT
>TRBV12-3/TRBV12-4|-|-|16|TRBJ1-6
CASSLGRGGGNSPLHF
TGTGCCAGCAGCCTAGGGAGAGGGGGGGGAAATTCACCCCTCCACTTT
>TRBV5-1|-|few|14|TRBJ1-6
CASSLEQGNSPLHF
TGCGCCAGCAGCTTGGAGCAGGGGAATTCACCCCTCCACTTT
>TRBV12-3/TRBV12-4|-|-|16|TRBJ2-1
CASLFGIGGDDNEQFF
TGTGCCAGCCTCTTCGGGATAGGTGGGGATGACAATGAGCAGTTCTTC
>TRBV9|TRBD1|-|16|TRBJ2-2
CASSDYRGWNTGELFF
TGTGCCAGCAGCGATTACAGGGGATGGAACACCGGGGAGCTGTTTTTT
>TRBV5-4|-|many|13|TRBJ1-6
CASSLAPGDVLHF
TGTGCCAGCAGCTTGGCCCCAGGGGATGTCCTCCACTTT
>TRBV12-3/TRBV12-4|TRBD1|-|16|TRBJ2-3
CASSFRGRLSTDTQYF
TGTGCCAGCAGTTTTAGGGGGCGGTTGAGCACAGATACGCAGTATTTT
>TRBV4-3|-|few|15|TRBJ1-4
CASSQLFQSGEKLFF
TGCGCCAGCAGCCAATTGTTCCAATCCGGTGAAAAACTGTTTTTT
>TRBV10-3|TRBD1|few|13|TRBJ2-1
CAIIGTGHNEQFF
TGTGCCATCATAGGGACAGGGCACAATGAGCAGTTCTTC
>TRBV29-1|TRBD2|many|16|TRBJ2-1
CSVTRLSGGAGNEQFF
TGCAGCGTTACAAGACTTAGCGGGGGGGCAGGAAATGAGCAGTTCTTC
>TRBV5-1|-|many|13|TRBJ1-6
CASSSQGNSPLHF
TGCGCCAGCAGCTCTCAGGGGAATTCACCCCTCCACTTT
>TRBV10-2|TRBD1|few|15|TRBJ1-3
CASSTDRGTGNTIYF
TGCGCCAGCAGTACCGACAGGGGAACTGGAAACACCATATATTTT
>TRBV12-3/TRBV12-4|-|many|13|TRBJ2-5
CASSHGLIRTQYF
TGTGCCAGCAGCCATGGACTCATACGGACCCAGTACTTC
>TRBV10-3|TRBD1|many|13|TRBJ1-5
CAISESGQQPQHF
TGTGCCATCAGTGAGTCGGGACAGCAGCCCCAGCATTTT
>TRBV3-1|TRBD2|few|19|TRBJ2-5
CASSQDLGLAGGLQETQYF
TGTGCCAGCAGCCAAGATCTCGGCCTAGCGGGGGGCCTTCAAGAGACCCAGTACTTC
>TRBV7-2|-|-|16|TRBJ2-5
CASSLFGAGHQETQYF
TGTGCCAGCAGCTTGTTTGGGGCAGGGCACCAAGAGACCCAGTACTTC
>TRBV12-3/TRBV12-4|-|few|13|TRBJ2-2
CASFPLTAGELFF
TGTGCCAGCTTTCCCCTTACCGCCGGGGAGCTGTTTTTT
>TRBV7-9|TRBD2|few|14|TRBJ2-3
CASRGTSGSDTQYF
TGTGCCAGCAGAGGGACTAGCGGATCAGATACGCAGTATTTT
>TRBV25-1|TRBD1|few|15|TRBJ1-1
CASSDAGQGGTEAFF
TGTGCCAGCAGTGATGCTGGACAGGGTGGCACTGAAGCTTTCTTT
>TRBV4-2|-|many|15|TRBJ1-6
CASSQEGVDNSPLHF
TGTGCCAGCAGCCAAGAAGGGGTGGACAATTCACCCCTCCACTTT
>TRBV6-6|-|-|15|TRBJ1-2
CASSYYTFSNYGYTF
TGTGCCAGCAGTTACTACACATTCAGTAACTATGGCTACACCTTC
>TRBV29-1|-|-|14|TRBJ2-7
CSVEVTGTGYEQYF
TGCAGCGTTGAAGTTACAGGGACGGGCTACGAGCAGTACTTC
>TRBV5-1|-|-|17|TRBJ2-2
CASSLGRAKANTGELFF
TGCGCCAGCAGCTTGGGGAGGGCGAAAGCGAACACCGGGGAGCTGTTTTTT
>TRBV27|-|few|14|TRBJ2-3
CASTPLAPTDTQYF
TGTGCCAGCACCCCTTTGGCTCCCACAGATACGCAGTATTTT
>TRBV5-4|-|many|15|TRBJ2-5
CASSLPLSRGGTQYF
TGTGCCAGCAGCTTGCCCCTATCACGGGGTGGGACCCAGTACTTC
>TRBV24-1|TRBD2|few|16|TRBJ2-3
CATSDVERGDTDTQYF
TGTGCCACCAGCGACGTTGAGCGGGGGGACACAGATACGCAGTATTTT
>TRBV9|-|-|14|TRBJ2-3
CASSDSVNTDPQYF
TGTGCCAGCAGCGATAGCGTTAACACAGATCCGCAGTATTTT
>TRBV6-5|-|few|17|TRBJ1-3
CASSRTPTVYSGNTIYF
TGTGCCAGCAGTCGGACGCCGACAGTTTACTCTGGAAACACCATATATTTT
>TRBV12-3/TRBV12-4|TRBD1|few|14|TRBJ1-1
CASSPETGASEAFF
TGTGCCAGCAGTCCCGAAACAGGGGCCTCTGAAGCTTTCTTT
>TRBV28|-|-|12|TRBJ2-7
CASSSYRDEQYF
TGTGCCAGCAGTTCCTACCGTGACGAGCAGTACTTC
>TRBV11-2|-|few|16|TRBJ2-3
CASSPLEGTAQDTQYF
TGTGCCAGCAGCCCTCTGGAGGGGACGGCACAAGATACGCAGTATTTT
>TRBV24-1|-|few|13|TRBJ2-3
CATSRTSTDTQYF
TGTGCCACCTCCAGGACAAGCACAGATACGCAGTATTTT
>TRBV11-2|-|-|18|TRBJ2-1
CASSSTFGATQRYNEQFF
TGTGCCAGCAGCTCCACCTTCGGGGCTACCCAAAGGTACAATGAGCAGTTCTTC
>TRBV20-1|-|few|12|TRBJ1-5
CSATGRNQPQHF
TGCAGTGCGACAGGACGCAATCAGCCCCAGCATTTT
>TRBV12-3/TRBV12-4|-|many|13|TRBJ1-2
CASSLMGTYGYTF
TGTGCCAGCAGTTTAATGGGAACCTATGGCTACACCTTC
>TRBV7-2|-|-|13|TRBJ1-5
CASSFRVGQPQHF
TGTGCCAGCAGCTTTAGGGTGGGGCAGCCCCAGCATTTT
>TRBV5-5|TRBD1|few|15|TRBJ1-1
CASSLSWQGATEAFF
TGTGCCAGCAGCTTGAGTTGGCAGGGGGCCACTGAAGCTTTCTTT
>TRBV7-2|-|-|14|TRBJ2-1
CASSLAIRYNEQFF
TGTGCCAGCAGCTTAGCTATACGCTACAATGAGCAGTTCTTC
>TRBV24-1|-|many|13|TRBJ1-1
CATSESWGSEAFF
TGTGCCACCAGTGAGTCTTGGGGTTCTGAAGCTTTCTTT
>TRBV7-2|TRBD2|few|14|TRBJ2-3
CASSKTSGGDTQYF
TGTGCCAGCAGCAAGACTAGCGGGGGGGATACGCAGTATTTT
>TRBV4-1|-|many|17|TRBJ1-5
CASSQVGVGKLNQPQHF
TGCGCCAGCAGCCAAGTGGGGGTCGGGAAACTCAATCAGCCCCAGCATTTT
>TRBV7-2|TRBD2|-|16|TRBJ2-2
CASSLLGLAFTGELFF
TGTGCCAGCAGCTTACTTGGACTAGCGTTCACCGGGGAGCTGTTTTTT
>TRBV20-1|-|few|15|TRBJ2-5
CSARPHRGRRETQYF
TGCAGTGCTAGACCCCACCGGGGTCGGCGGGAGACCCAGTACTTC
>TRBV4-3|TRBD2|-|17|TRBJ2-2
CASSRILSGEHTGELFF
TGCGCCAGCAGCCGAATCCTTAGCGGGGAGCACACCGGGGAGCTGTTTTTT
>TRBV20-1|TRBD2|-|16|TRBJ2-4
CSASWLAGAGINIQYF
TGCAGTGCTAGTTGGCTAGCGGGGGCTGGGATAAACATTCAGTACTTC
>TRBV3-1|-|few|13|TRBJ2-2
CASSMTHTGELFF
TGTGCCAGCAGCATGACACATACCGGGGAGCTGTTTTTT
>TRBV28|-|few|12|TRBJ1-5
CASSFGGTPQHF
TGTGCCAGCAGTTTTGGGGGGACGCCCCAGCATTTT
>TRBV6-2/TRBV6-3|TRBD1|-|15|TRBJ2-7
CASSYKGQGLFEQYF
TGTGCCAGCAGTTACAAGGGACAGGGCCTTTTCGAGCAGTACTTC
>TRBV7-2|-|-|12|TRBJ1-5
CASGSYNQPQHF
TGTGCCAGCGGTAGCTACAATCAGCCCCAGCATTTT
>TRBV5-1|-|many|15|TRBJ2-1
CASSSGGGSYNEQFF
TGCGCCAGCAGCTCCGGAGGGGGCTCCTACAATGAGCAGTTCTTC
>TRBV29-1|-|many|14|TRBJ1-1
CSVGGEVTFTEAFF
TGCAGCGTCGGGGGCGAGGTCACTTTCACTGAAGCTTTCTTT